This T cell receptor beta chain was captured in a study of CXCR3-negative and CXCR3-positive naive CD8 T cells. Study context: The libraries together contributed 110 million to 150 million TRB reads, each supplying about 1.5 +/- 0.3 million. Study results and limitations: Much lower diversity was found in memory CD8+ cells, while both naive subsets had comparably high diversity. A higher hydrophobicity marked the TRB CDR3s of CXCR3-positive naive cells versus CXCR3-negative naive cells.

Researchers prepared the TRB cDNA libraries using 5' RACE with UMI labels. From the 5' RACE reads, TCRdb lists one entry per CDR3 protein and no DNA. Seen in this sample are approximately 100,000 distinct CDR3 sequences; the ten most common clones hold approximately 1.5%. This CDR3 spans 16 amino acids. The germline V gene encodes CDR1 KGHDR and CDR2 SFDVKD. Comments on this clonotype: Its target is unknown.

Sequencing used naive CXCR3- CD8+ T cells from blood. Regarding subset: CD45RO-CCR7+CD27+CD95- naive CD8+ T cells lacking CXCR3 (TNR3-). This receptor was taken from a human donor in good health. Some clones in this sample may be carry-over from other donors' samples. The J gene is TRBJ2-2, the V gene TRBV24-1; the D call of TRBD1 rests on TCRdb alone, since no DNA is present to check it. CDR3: CATSDPGTMNTGELFF.